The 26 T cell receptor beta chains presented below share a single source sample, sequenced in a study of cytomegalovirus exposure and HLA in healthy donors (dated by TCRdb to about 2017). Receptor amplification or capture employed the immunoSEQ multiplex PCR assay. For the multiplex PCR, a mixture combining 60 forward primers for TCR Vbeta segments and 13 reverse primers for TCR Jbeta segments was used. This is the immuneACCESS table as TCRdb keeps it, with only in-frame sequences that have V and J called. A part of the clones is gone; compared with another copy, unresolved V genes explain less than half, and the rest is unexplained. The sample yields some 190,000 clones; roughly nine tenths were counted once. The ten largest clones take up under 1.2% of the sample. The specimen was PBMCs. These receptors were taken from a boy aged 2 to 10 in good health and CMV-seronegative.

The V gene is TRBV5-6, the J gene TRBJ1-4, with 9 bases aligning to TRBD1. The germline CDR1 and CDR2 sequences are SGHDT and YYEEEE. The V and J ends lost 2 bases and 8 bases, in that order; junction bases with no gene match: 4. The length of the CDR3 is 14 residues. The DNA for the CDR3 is TGTGCCAGCAGCTTACAGGGGGCAGCCGAAAAACTGTTTTTT. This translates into CASSLQGAAEKLFF.

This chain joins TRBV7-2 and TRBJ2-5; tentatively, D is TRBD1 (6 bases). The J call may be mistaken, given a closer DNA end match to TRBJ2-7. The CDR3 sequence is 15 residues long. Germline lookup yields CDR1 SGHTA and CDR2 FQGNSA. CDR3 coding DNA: TGTGCCAGCAGCTGGGGGCTAGGGCCAACCTACGAGCAGTACTTC. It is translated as CASSWGLGPTYEQYF.

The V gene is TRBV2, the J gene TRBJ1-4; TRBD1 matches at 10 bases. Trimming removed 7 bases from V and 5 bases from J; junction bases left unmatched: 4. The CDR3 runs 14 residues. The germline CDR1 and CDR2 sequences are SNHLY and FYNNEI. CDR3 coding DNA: TGTGCCAGCATCCCGGACAGGGGGAATGAAAAACTGTTTTTT. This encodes CASIPDRGNEKLFF.

The CDR3 nucleotides are TGTGCCAGCAGTCCCATGGCAGGGATTACCGGGGAGCTGTTTTTT. Translation gives CASSPMAGITGELFF. The chain links TRBV2 to TRBJ2-2, with a weak D call TRBD1 (5 bases). Germline lookup yields CDR1 SNHLY and CDR2 FYNNEI. The V end was cut by 5 bases, the J end by 5 bases, with 15 bases between. The CDR3 is 15 amino acids.

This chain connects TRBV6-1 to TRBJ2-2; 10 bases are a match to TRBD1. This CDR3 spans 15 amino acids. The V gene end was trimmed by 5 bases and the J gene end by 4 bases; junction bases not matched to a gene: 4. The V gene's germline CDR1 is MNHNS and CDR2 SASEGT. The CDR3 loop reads CASSPGQGITGELFF. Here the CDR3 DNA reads TGTGCCAGCAGTCCGGGACAGGGGATCACCGGGGAGCTGTTTTTT.

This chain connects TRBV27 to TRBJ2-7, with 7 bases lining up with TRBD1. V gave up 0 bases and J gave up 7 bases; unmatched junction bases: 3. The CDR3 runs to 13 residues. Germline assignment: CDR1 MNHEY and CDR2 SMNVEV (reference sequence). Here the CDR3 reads CASSLSRGREQYF. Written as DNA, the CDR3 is TGTGCCAGCAGTTTATCGAGGGGGCGGGAGCAGTACTTC.

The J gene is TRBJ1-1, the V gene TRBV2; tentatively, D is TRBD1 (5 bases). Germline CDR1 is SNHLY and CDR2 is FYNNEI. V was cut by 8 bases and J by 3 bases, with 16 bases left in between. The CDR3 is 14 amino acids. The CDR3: CASGAEDGYTEAFF. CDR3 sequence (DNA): TGTGCCAGCGGGGCCGAGGATGGATACACTGAAGCTTTCTTT.

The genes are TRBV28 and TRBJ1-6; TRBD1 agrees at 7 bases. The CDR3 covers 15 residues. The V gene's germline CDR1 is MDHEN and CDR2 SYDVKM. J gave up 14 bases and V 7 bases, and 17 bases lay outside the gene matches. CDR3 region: CASTPVTGPLYSLHF. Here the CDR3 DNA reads TGTGCCAGCACCCCAGTGACAGGGCCTCTGTATTCCCTCCACTTT.

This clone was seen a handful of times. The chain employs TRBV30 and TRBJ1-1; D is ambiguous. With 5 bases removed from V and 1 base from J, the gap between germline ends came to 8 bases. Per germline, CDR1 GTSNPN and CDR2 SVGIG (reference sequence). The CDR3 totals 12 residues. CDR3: CAWHTRNTEAFF. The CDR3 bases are TGTGCCTGGCATACAAGGAACACTGAAGCTTTCTTT. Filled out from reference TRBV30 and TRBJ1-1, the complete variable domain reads SQTIHQWPATLVQPVGSPLSLECTVEGTSNPNLYWYRQAAGRGLQLLFYSVGIGQISSEVPQNLSASRPQDRQFILSSKKLLLSDSGFYLCAWHTRNTEAFFGQGTRLTVV.

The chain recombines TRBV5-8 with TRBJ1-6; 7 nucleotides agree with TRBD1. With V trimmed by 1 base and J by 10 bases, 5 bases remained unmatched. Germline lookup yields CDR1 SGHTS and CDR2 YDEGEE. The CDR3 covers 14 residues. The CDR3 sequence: CASSLSRGKSPLHF. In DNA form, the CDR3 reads TGTGCCAGCAGCTTGTCCAGGGGGAAATCACCCCTCCACTTT.

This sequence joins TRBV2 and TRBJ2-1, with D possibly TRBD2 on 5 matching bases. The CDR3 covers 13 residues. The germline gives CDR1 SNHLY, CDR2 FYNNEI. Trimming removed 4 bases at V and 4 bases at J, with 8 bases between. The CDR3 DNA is TGTGCCAGCAGTGCCCGGGGTTACAATGAGCAGTTCTTC. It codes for CASSARGYNEQFF.

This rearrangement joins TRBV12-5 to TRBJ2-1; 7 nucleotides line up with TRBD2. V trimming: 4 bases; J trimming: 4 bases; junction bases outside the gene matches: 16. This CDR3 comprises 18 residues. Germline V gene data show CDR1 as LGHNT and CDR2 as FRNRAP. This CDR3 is CASGWTLGEGGPYNEQFF. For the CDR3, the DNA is TGTGCTAGTGGTTGGACACTCGGAGAGGGAGGGCCGTACAATGAGCAGTTCTTC.

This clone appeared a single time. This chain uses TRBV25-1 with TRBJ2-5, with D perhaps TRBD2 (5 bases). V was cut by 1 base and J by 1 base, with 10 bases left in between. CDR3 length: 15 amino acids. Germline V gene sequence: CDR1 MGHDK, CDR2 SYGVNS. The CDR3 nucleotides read TGTGCCAGCAGTGAATTGGGCGGGTCCCAAGAGACCCAGTACTTC. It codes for CASSELGGSQETQYF. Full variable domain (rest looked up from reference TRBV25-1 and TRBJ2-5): EADIYQTPRYLVIGTGKKITLECSQTMGHDKMYWYQQDPGMELHLIHYSYGVNSTEKGDLSSESTVSRIRTEHFPLTLESARPSHTSQYLCASSELGGSQETQYFGPGTRLLVL.

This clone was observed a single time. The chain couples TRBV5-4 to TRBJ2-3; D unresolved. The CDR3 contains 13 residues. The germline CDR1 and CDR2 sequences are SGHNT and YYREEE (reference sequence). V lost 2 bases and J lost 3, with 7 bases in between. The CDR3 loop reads CASSFSQTDTQYF. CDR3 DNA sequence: TGTGCCAGCAGCTTTAGTCAAACAGATACGCAGTATTTT.

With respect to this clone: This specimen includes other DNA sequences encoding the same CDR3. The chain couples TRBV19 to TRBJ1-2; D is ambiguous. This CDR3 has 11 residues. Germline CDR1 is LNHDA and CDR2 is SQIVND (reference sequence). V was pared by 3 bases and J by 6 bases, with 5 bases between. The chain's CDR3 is CASSIGDGYTF. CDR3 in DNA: TGTGCCAGTAGTATCGGGGATGGCTACACCTTC.

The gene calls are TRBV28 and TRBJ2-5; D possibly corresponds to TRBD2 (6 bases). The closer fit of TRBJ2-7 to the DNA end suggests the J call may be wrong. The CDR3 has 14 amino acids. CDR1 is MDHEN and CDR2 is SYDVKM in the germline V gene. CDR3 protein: CASRPPGEVFEQYF. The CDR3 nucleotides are TGTGCCAGCAGGCCCCCTGGGGAGGTATTCGAGCAGTACTTC.

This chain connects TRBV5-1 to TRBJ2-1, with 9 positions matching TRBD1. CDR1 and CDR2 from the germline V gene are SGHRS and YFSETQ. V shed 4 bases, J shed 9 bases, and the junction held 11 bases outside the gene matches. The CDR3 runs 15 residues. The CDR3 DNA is TGCGCCAGCAGCCAAAGACAGGGGGGAAAAGTTGAGCAGTTCTTC. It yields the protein CASSQRQGGKVEQFF.

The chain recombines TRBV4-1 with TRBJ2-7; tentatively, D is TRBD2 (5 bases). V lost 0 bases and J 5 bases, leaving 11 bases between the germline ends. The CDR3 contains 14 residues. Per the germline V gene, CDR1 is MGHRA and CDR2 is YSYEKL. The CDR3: CASSQEGSRDEQYF. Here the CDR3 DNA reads TGCGCCAGCAGCCAAGAGGGGAGTCGAGACGAGCAGTACTTC.

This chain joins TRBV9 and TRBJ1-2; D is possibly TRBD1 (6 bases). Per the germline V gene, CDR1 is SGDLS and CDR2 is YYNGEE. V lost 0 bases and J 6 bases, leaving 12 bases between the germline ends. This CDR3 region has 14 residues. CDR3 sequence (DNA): TGTGCCAGCAGCGTAGTGTCAGGGGAAGATGGCTACACCTTC. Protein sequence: CASSVVSGEDGYTF.

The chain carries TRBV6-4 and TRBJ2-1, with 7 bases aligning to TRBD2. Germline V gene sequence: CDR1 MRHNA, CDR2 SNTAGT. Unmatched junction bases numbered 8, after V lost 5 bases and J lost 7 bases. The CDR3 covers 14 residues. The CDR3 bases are TGTGCCAGCAGTCCCACGTGGGGGGGTAATGAGCAGTTCTTC. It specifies CASSPTWGGNEQFF.

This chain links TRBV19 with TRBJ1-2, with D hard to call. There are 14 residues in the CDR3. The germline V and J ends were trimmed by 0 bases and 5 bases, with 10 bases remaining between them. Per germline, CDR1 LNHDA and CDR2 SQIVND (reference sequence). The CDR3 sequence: CASSIDRPGYGYTF. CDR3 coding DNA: TGTGCCAGTAGTATAGATCGACCGGGGTATGGCTACACCTTC.

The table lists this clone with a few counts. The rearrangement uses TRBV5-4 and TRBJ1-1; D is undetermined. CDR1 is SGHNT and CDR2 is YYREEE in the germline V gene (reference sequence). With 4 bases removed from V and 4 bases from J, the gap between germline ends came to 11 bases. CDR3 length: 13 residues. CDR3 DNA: TGTGCCAGCAGCCGAAGCACCGGCACTGAAGCTTTCTTT. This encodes CASSRSTGTEAFF.

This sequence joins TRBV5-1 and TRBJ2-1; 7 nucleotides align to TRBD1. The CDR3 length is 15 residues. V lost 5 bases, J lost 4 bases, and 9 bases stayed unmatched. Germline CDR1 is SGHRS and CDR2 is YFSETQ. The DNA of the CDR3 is TGCGCCAGCAGTAAAAGGGACAGAGGTTACAATGAGCAGTTCTTC. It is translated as CASSKRDRGYNEQFF.

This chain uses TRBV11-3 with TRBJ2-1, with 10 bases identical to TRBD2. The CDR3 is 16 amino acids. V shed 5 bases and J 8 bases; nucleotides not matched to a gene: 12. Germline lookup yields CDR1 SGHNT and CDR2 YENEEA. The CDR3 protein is CASSARTSGASDEQFF. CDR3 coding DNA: TGTGCCAGCAGCGCCAGGACTAGCGGAGCCTCGGATGAGCAGTTCTTC.

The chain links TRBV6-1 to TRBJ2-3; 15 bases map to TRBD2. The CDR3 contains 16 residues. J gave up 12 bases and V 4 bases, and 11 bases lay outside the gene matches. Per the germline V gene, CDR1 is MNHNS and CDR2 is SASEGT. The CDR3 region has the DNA TGTGCCAGCAGTGTCAAGGGACTAGCGGGGGGCCCTACTCAGTATTTT. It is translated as CASSVKGLAGGPTQYF.

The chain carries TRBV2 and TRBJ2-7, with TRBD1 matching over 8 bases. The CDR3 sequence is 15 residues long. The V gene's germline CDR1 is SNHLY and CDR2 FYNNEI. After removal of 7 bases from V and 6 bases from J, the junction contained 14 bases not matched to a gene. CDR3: CASTRGQGTISEQYF. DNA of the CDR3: TGTGCCAGCACCCGAGGACAGGGAACGATTAGCGAGCAGTACTTC.